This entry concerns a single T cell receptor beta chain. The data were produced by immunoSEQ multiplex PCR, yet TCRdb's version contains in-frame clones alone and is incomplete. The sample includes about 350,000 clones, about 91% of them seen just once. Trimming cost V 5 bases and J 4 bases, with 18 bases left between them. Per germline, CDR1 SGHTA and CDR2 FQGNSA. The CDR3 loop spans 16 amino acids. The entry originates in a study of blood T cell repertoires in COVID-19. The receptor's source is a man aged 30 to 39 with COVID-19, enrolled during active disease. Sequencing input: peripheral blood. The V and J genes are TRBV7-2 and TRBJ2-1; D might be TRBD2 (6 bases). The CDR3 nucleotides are TGTGCCAGCAGCAAAAAGGGCGCGGGGTCGTACAATGAGCAGTTCTTC. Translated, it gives CASSKKGAGSYNEQFF.